These T cell receptor beta chains were read from a single sample in a study of T-cell memory formation after mild COVID-19. TCRdb reprocessed the 5' RACE reads with MiXCR, giving one entry per CDR3 protein. The sample holds more than 200,000 distinct CDR3 sequences, approximately 16% seen once. The sample consisted of PBMCs or a T cell subset sorted from them (not recorded which). The receptors were sampled from a man between 18 and 35 years old who had mild COVID-19 (a few samples of this study predate the infection). Cell type and time point are not known. Both conserved end residues are part of each CDR3. D genes are given only for firm matches. The size entry is marked missing in some rows and otherwise reads once, few, many or a size class.

V	D	J	size	DNA	CDR3
TRBV6-2/TRBV6-3	TRBD2	TRBJ2-4	NA	TGTGCCAGCAACGACGGGGAGGGTAACATTCAGTACTTC	CASNDGEGNIQYF
TRBV12-3/TRBV12-4	NA	TRBJ2-5	NA	TGTGCCAGCAGCCAAAGACAGTTGGGAGAGACCCAGTACTTC	CASSQRQLGETQYF
TRBV6-2/TRBV6-3	TRBD1	TRBJ1-1	NA	TGTGCCAGCTCGGACGGGACAGGGGTAAAAACTGAAGCTTTCTTT	CASSDGTGVKTEAFF
TRBV6-2/TRBV6-3	TRBD1	TRBJ1-1	NA	TGTGCCAGTTCAGACCTCGACAGGGGCAGTATGTACACTGAAGCTTTCTTT	CASSDLDRGSMYTEAFF
TRBV12-3/TRBV12-4	NA	TRBJ2-7	NA	TGTGCCAGCGCCCCGTACCCTGGGGGCAGCTCCTACGAGCAGTACTTC	CASAPYPGGSSYEQYF
TRBV28	NA	TRBJ1-2	NA	TGTGCCAGCAGAGGCCGTGGCTATGGCTACACCTTC	CASRGRGYGYTF
TRBV4-3	NA	TRBJ2-1	NA	TGCGCCAGCAGCCAAGGGCAGTCCTACAATGAGCAGTTCTTC	CASSQGQSYNEQFF
TRBV20-1	TRBD2	TRBJ2-1	NA	TGCAGTGCAACCCGTGGCGGGGGGCTCGATGAGCAGTTCTTC	CSATRGGGLDEQFF
TRBV4-1	TRBD1	TRBJ1-2	NA	TGCGCCAGCAGTAGGGCGACAGGGGATAACTATGGCTACACCTTC	CASSRATGDNYGYTF
TRBV4-2	NA	TRBJ1-2	NA	TGTGCCAGCAGCCAAGAATCAGGGAACTATGGCTACACCTTC	CASSQESGNYGYTF
TRBV9	NA	TRBJ2-3	few	TGTGCCAGCAACCCCCGGACAGCCCCAGATACGCAGTATTTT	CASNPRTAPDTQYF
TRBV2	TRBD1	TRBJ2-7	NA	TGTGCCAGCCGCCGGACAGGGGTAACCTACGAGCAGTACTTC	CASRRTGVTYEQYF
TRBV6-5	NA	TRBJ1-5	NA	TGTGCCAGCAGTTACTCGGGGGGCGGATTACAGCCCCAGCATTTT	CASSYSGGGLQPQHF
TRBV5-1	NA	TRBJ1-1	few	TGCGCCAGCAGCTCCCGGTCGGGGAGAGCTGAAGCTTTCTTT	CASSSRSGRAEAFF
TRBV12-5	NA	TRBJ2-7	NA	TGTGCTAGCACCGCCGGGGCCTCCTACGAGCAGTACTTC	CASTAGASYEQYF
TRBV20-1	NA	TRBJ1-4	NA	TGCAGTGCTAGAAGCGCGACCATTGCAACTAATGAAAAACTGTTTTTT	CSARSATIATNEKLFF
TRBV11-2	TRBD1	TRBJ2-4	many	TGTGCCAGCAGCCCAAACCCATCGGGACAGGGCGTAGTCGGGCACTTC	CASSPNPSGQGVVGHF
TRBV5-4	TRBD1	TRBJ2-3	NA	TGTGCCAGCAGCTTGTTGGTTACAGGGGGCTATATCACAGATACGCAGTATTTT	CASSLLVTGGYITDTQYF
TRBV9	NA	TRBJ1-6	NA	TGTGCCAGCAGCGTAACGGGGGAGAGGTCACCCCTCCACTTT	CASSVTGERSPLHF
TRBV12-3/TRBV12-4	NA	TRBJ1-5	NA	TGTGCCAGCAGCCCACAGGGCGAGAATCAGCCCCAGCATTTT	CASSPQGENQPQHF
TRBV15	NA	TRBJ1-2	NA	TGTGCCACCAAGGGGGGGATCTATGGCTACACCTTC	CATKGGIYGYTF
TRBV20-1	NA	TRBJ1-3	many	TGCAGTGCTAGACAGGGGGGAAACACCATATATTTT	CSARQGGNTIYF
TRBV9	NA	TRBJ2-3	NA	TGTGCCAGCAGCGTACTGGTGCAAGCCACAGATACGCAGTATTTT	CASSVLVQATDTQYF
TRBV20-1	TRBD1	TRBJ2-5	few	TGCAGTGCCCTTACACGGGACAGGGCCGCAGAGACCCAGTACTTC	CSALTRDRAAETQYF
TRBV5-1	NA	TRBJ2-2	few	TGCGCCAGCAGCTTGGCCGACAGGTTCCTCACCGGGGAGCTGTTTTTT	CASSLADRFLTGELFF
TRBV12-3/TRBV12-4	NA	TRBJ1-1	NA	TGTGCCAGCAGTCGGACAGTCAACACTGAAGCTTTCTTT	CASSRTVNTEAFF
TRBV25-1	TRBD2	TRBJ2-1	NA	TGTGCCAGCAGTTCCAGCGGGGGGAACCGTGAGCAGTTCTTC	CASSSSGGNREQFF
TRBV18	NA	TRBJ2-6	NA	TGTGCCAGCTCATCCGACAGCTCTGGGGCCAACGTCCTGACTTTC	CASSSDSSGANVLTF
TRBV9	NA	TRBJ2-3	NA	TGTGCCAGCACCCCCCGAGGGGAAATCACAGATACGCAGTATTTT	CASTPRGEITDTQYF
TRBV4-3	NA	TRBJ1-1	NA	TGCGCCAGCAGCCAAAACAGGGCAGGGAGGACTGAAGCTTTCTTT	CASSQNRAGRTEAFF
TRBV12-3/TRBV12-4	TRBD1	TRBJ1-1	NA	TGTGCCAGCAGTACACAGACAGGGGGCACTGAAGCTTTCTTT	CASSTQTGGTEAFF
TRBV29-1	TRBD1	TRBJ2-7	NA	TGCAGCGTTGCATCTGGGACAGCCTACGAGCAGTACTTC	CSVASGTAYEQYF
TRBV20-1	NA	TRBJ1-5	NA	TGCAGTGCTGTGGGGTATAGCAATCAGCCCCAGCATTTT	CSAVGYSNQPQHF
TRBV5-4	NA	TRBJ2-2	NA	TGTGCCAGCAGTCGGGACCGGGCCGGGGAGCTGTTTTTT	CASSRDRAGELFF
TRBV5-1	TRBD1	TRBJ2-6	NA	TGCGCCAGCAGCCCCATCCCGGGACAGGGAAACTCTGGGGCCAACGTCCTGACTTTC	CASSPIPGQGNSGANVLTF
TRBV7-3	NA	TRBJ1-1	few	TGTGCCAGCAGCTTCTCGGTTGAAACTGAAGCTTTCTTT	CASSFSVETEAFF
TRBV28	NA	TRBJ2-1	few	TGTGCCATCCGTCGGCAAAGCTCCTACAATGAGCAGTTCTTC	CAIRRQSSYNEQFF
TRBV4-2	NA	TRBJ2-2	NA	TGTGCCAGCAGCCAAGAGATACAAGCCGACACCGGGGAGCTGTTTTTT	CASSQEIQADTGELFF
TRBV5-1	TRBD1	TRBJ2-5	NA	TGCGCCAGCAGCCCGGGACAGACCCTAACTATACAAGAGACCCAGTACTTC	CASSPGQTLTIQETQYF
TRBV29-1	TRBD1	TRBJ1-5	few	TGCAGCTCCTACCGGGACAGGGGAACGGGTAGTAATCAGCCCCAGCATTTT	CSSYRDRGTGSNQPQHF
TRBV3-1	TRBD2	TRBJ2-1	many	TGTGCCAGCAGCCGCCCAGGAGCGGGAGGATACAATGAGCAGTTCTTC	CASSRPGAGGYNEQFF
TRBV20-1	TRBD2	TRBJ2-3	few	TGCAGTGCTAGGGGACTAGCGGTTAGCACAGATACGCAGTATTTT	CSARGLAVSTDTQYF
TRBV7-7	NA	TRBJ1-5	NA	TGTGCCAGCAGCTTAGTTTGTCGGCCCCAGCATTTT	CASSLVCRPQHF
TRBV19	TRBD1	TRBJ2-1	few	TGTGCCAGCAAGCTCCCAGGGGGCTCCTACAATGAGCAGTTCTTC	CASKLPGGSYNEQFF
TRBV7-9	TRBD1	TRBJ2-1	NA	TGTGCCAGCAGCCCAGCTAAGACAGGGGGCGCCCCTTACAATGAGCAGTTCTTC	CASSPAKTGGAPYNEQFF
TRBV27	NA	TRBJ2-2	NA	TGTGCCAGCAGTTTACAGTACGGGGGCAGGGAGCTGTTTTTT	CASSLQYGGRELFF
TRBV5-6	NA	TRBJ2-1	few	TGTGCCAGCAGCTTGGGACCGGCCTACAATGAGCAGTTCTTC	CASSLGPAYNEQFF
TRBV11-2	TRBD1	TRBJ2-7	few	TGTGCCAGCAGCCGGGACAGGCGATTCCCCTACGAGCAGTACTTC	CASSRDRRFPYEQYF